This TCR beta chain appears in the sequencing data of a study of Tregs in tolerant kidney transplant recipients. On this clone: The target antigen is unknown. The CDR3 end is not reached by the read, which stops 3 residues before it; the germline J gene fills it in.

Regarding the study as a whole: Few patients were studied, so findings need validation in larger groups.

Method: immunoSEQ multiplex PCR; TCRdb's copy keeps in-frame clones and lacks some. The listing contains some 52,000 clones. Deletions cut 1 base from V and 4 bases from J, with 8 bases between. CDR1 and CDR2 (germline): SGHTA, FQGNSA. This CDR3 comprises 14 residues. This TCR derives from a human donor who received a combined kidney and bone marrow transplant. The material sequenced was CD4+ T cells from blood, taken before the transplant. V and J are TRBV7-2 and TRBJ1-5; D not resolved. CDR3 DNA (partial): TGTGCCAGCAGCTTAGAGGCGGGAAATCAGCCC. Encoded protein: CASSLEAGNQP. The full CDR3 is CASSLEAGNQPQHF.